The 13 T cell receptor beta chains below were found in one sample sequenced in a study of T cell repertoires in cytomegalovirus infection (dated by TCRdb to about 2019). Instrument used: Illumina HiSeq 1500. Starting from the raw public reads, TCRdb applied fastp trimming at Q25, assembled clones with MiXCR and retained in-frame beta chains. Identical CDR3 proteins give one entry, which carries the most common genes and DNA. A total of around 530,000 distinct CDR3 sequences appear in this sample, approximately 25% of them only once. The ten largest clones represent less than 15% of the sample. Specimen: PBMCs. Receptors originate from a human donor in good health (CMV status not recorded). Some clones in this sample may be carry-over from other donors' samples.

This chain uses TRBV12-3 or TRBV12-4 with TRBJ2-5, with D hard to call. The CDR3 covers 15 residues. V lost 1 base to trimming and J lost 5 bases, with 14 bases between them. CDR3 in DNA: TGTGCCAGCAGTTTAGGGGGTTTGGGAAGCGAGACCCAGTACTTC. Translation gives CASSLGGLGSETQYF.

This clonotype turned up a few times. The genes are TRBV6-2 or TRBV6-3 and TRBJ2-7; D is perhaps TRBD2 (6 bases). CDR1 MNHEY and CDR2 SVGEGT come from the germline V gene. The CDR3 has 15 amino acids. The V end lost 8 bases, the J end lost 2 bases, and 19 bases lay between the germline ends. The DNA of the CDR3 is TGTGCCAGCGGAGAAGGAGGGAACCCACCCTACGAGCAGTACGTC. This gives the protein CASGEGGNPPYEQYV.

The chain links TRBV4-1 to TRBJ2-7; a possible D gene is TRBD1 (5 bases). The V end lost 4 bases, the J end lost 0 bases, and 10 bases lay between the germline ends. In germline, CDR1 is MGHRA, CDR2 YSYEKL. This CDR3 region has 14 residues. CDR3 nucleotide sequence: TGCGCCAGCAGCCTGAGACAGAACTCCTACGAGCAGTACTTC. Protein: CASSLRQNSYEQYF.

Worth noting for this clonotype: Possible read error: a much larger clone is one base away. V is TRBV7-2 and J is TRBJ2-1, with a weak D call TRBD2 (6 bases). The germline gives CDR1 SGHTA, CDR2 FQGNSA. This CDR3 spans 15 amino acids. The V end was cut by 9 bases, the J end by 10 bases, with 25 bases between. CDR3: CARNRWGDRDEEQFF. DNA for the CDR3: TGTGCCAGAAACCGATGGGGGGATCGGGATGAGGAGCAGTTCTTC.

The V and J genes are TRBV6-5 and TRBJ2-5; TRBD2 matches at 10 bases. The junction had 12 bases not matched to a gene; V was cut back by 6 bases and J by 5 bases. The CDR3 is made up of 16 amino acids. Germline values: CDR1 MNHEY, CDR2 SVGAGI. The CDR3 protein is CASSTSGRGGRETQYF. The CDR3 region has the DNA TGTGCCAGCAGCACGAGCGGGAGGGGGGGGCGGGAGACCCAGTACTTC.

This clonotype came up a few times. V and J are TRBV27 and TRBJ2-7; 11 bases are a match to TRBD2. The CDR3 length is 14 residues. Germline V lookup: CDR1 MNHEY, CDR2 SMNVEV (reference sequence). Trimming at V came to 6 bases and at J to 3 bases, leaving 4 bases not matched to a gene. The CDR3 DNA reads as TGTGCCAGCAGCACTAGCGGGAGATTCTACGAGCAGTACTTC. Encoded protein: CASSTSGRFYEQYF.

Details on this clonotype: The junction and the germline gene differ at one end; a read error may be behind it. The chain couples TRBV3-1 to TRBJ2-3, with 9 bases matching TRBD1. The germline gives CDR1 LGHDT, CDR2 YNNKEL (reference sequence). The CDR3 runs to 14 residues. The DNA of the CDR3 is TGTGCCAGCAGCCCCGTTTCACAGGGGGCGGGGGTGTCTTTT. Its translation is CASSPVSQGAGVSF.

This clonotype turned up a few times. The V call is TRBV12-3 or TRBV12-4, the J call TRBJ2-3; D not resolved. Trimming removed 4 bases from V and 7 bases from J, with 9 bases in between. This CDR3 is built from 12 residues. In DNA, the CDR3 is TGTGCCAGCAGTTCGACTGGAAATACGCAGTATTTT. Protein: CASSSTGNTQYF.

This clonotype was seen a few times. The J gene is TRBJ2-5, the V gene TRBV12-3 or TRBV12-4; D tentatively reads TRBD1 or TRBD2 (7 bases each). V was cut by 3 bases and J by 5 bases, with 16 bases left in between. The CDR3 covers 15 residues. The CDR3 reads CASSFDRAGGETQYF. DNA of the CDR3: TGTGCCAGCAGTTTCGACAGGGCCGGGGGGGAGACCCAGTACTTC.

This sequence joins TRBV29-1 and TRBJ2-3; TRBD2 matches 11 bases. The ends lost 1 base at V and 6 bases at J; junction bases unmatched: 6. CDR1 is SQVTM, CDR2 ANQGSEA, per germline. The CDR3 has 15 amino acids. CDR3: CSVEVGSSGRDTQYF. The CDR3 nucleotides are TGCAGCGTTGAAGTAGGGTCTAGCGGGAGGGATACGCAGTATTTT.

This clonotype was counted many times. In DNA, the CDR3 is TGTGCCAGCAGAGGACTAGCGGGAGGTTACGAGCAGTACGTC. This codes for CASRGLAGGYEQYV. The chain recombines TRBV6-1 with TRBJ2-7; 14 nucleotides agree with TRBD2. The V gene end was trimmed by 6 bases and the J gene end by 4 bases; junction bases not matched to a gene: 2. Looked up from germline, CDR1 is MNHNS and CDR2 is SASEGT. CDR3 length equals 14 residues.

The chain employs TRBV6-5 and TRBJ1-1; TRBD1 might be the D (5 bases). V was trimmed by 6 bases and J by 5 bases, leaving 16 bases between them. CDR1 and CDR2 (germline): MNHEY, SVGAGI. The CDR3 totals 14 residues. The CDR3 DNA reads as TGTGCCAGCAGCTCCATGGGGGAAGGTACTGAAGCTTTCTTT. This gives the protein CASSSMGEGTEAFF.

V gene TRBV12-3 or TRBV12-4 combines with J gene TRBJ2-1, with D perhaps TRBD2 (5 bases). CDR3 length: 14 residues. The V gene lost 8 bases and the J gene lost 0 bases, with 11 bases spanning the gap. This CDR3 is CASQAASSYNEQFF. CDR3 DNA: TGTGCCAGCCAAGCGGCGAGCTCCTACAATGAGCAGTTCTTC.